A single sample gave rise to the 27 T cell receptor beta chains below, sequenced in a study of T cells in Graves' hyperthyroidism and ophthalmopathy. From RNA transcripts, TCR beta CDR3 regions were amplified. Using the HTBI primer set, a first-round RT-PCR was run on the TCR CDR3. TCRdb re-called the multiplex PCR reads through MiXCR, storing one row per CDR3 protein. The sample consists of 690,000 or so distinct CDR3 sequences, about 17% of them appearing once. Sequencing was carried out using blood. These receptor sequences come from a woman between 50 and 59 years old with Graves' hyperthyroidism that later progressed to Graves' ophthalmopathy.

This clonotype has a count of ten or more. This rearrangement joins TRBV20-1 to TRBJ2-5, with TRBD2 matching 9 bases. J was trimmed by 4 bases and V by 3 bases; bases with no gene match: 6. CDR3 length: 14 amino acids. Looked up from germline, CDR1 is DFQATT and CDR2 is SNEGSKA (reference sequence). The CDR3 bases are TGCAGTGCTAGCAGCGGGGGGTTGAGAGAGACCCAGTACTTC. It encodes CSASSGGLRETQYF.

The gene calls are TRBV11-2 and TRBJ1-3, with 7 bases that match TRBD1. V lost 2 bases, J lost 2 bases, and 6 bases stayed unmatched. The length of the CDR3 is 16 residues. Looked up from germline, CDR1 is SGHAT and CDR2 is FQNNGV. The CDR3: CASSLLQGPPGNTIYF. The CDR3 nucleotides are TGTGCCAGCAGCTTACTACAGGGGCCTCCTGGAAACACCATATATTTT.

In its sample, this clonotype was seen many times. The chain recombines TRBV27 with TRBJ2-7; D call uncertain. The CDR3 consists of 16 residues. V dropped 6 bases and J dropped 6 bases, with 24 bases sitting between them. Germline loops: CDR1 MNHEY, CDR2 SMNVEV (reference sequence). CDR3 in amino acids: CASSLSQATFLSEQYF. Written as DNA, the CDR3 is TGTGCCAGCAGCCTCTCCCAGGCGACCTTCCTCTCCGAGCAGTACTTC.

This clonotype was seen ten or more times. The J gene is TRBJ1-5, the V gene TRBV20-1; no clear D gene. CDR1 is DFQATT and CDR2 is SNEGSKA in the germline V gene (reference sequence). V shed 3 bases and J shed 2 bases, with 11 bases lying between them. CDR3 length: 14 residues. CDR3 loop: CSASFGMGNQPQHF. CDR3 nucleotide sequence: TGCAGTGCTAGTTTTGGTATGGGCAATCAGCCCCAGCATTTT.

The chain uses TRBV5-1 and TRBJ1-4; no firm D call. The V and J ends lost 0 bases and 4 bases respectively, with 7 bases between them. Germline CDR1 reads SGHRS; CDR2 reads YFSETQ. The CDR3 is made up of 14 amino acids. The CDR3, as DNA: TGCGCCAGCAGCTTGGGAGAGAATAATGAAAAACTGTTTTTT. Its translation is CASSLGENNEKLFF.

There are many counts of this clonotype. V usage is TRBV20-1 and J usage is TRBJ2-1, with D maybe TRBD1 (6 bases). This CDR3 comprises 14 residues. V lost 2 bases and J lost 8, with 16 bases in between. Germline V lookup: CDR1 DFQATT, CDR2 SNEGSKA (reference sequence). The CDR3 nucleotides are TGCAGTGCTAGATTCCCAGGGGCTTATCATGAGCAGTTCTTC. As protein: CSARFPGAYHEQFF.

This clonotype was observed many times. The rearrangement links TRBV3-1 to TRBJ2-5; D may be TRBD2 (5 bases). The CDR3 has 16 residues. V gave up 1 base and J gave up 3 bases, with 15 bases separating them. Germline CDR1 is LGHDT and CDR2 is YNNKEL (reference sequence). The CDR3 DNA follows: TGTGCCAGCAGCCAAGGTACGGGGTGGAGTGAAGAGACCCAGTACTTC. Its translation is CASSQGTGWSEETQYF.

This clonotype was observed many times. The rearrangement uses TRBV6-1 and TRBJ2-2, with D tentatively TRBD1 (5 bases). The V gene's germline CDR1 is MNHNS and CDR2 SASEGT. The ends were cut back, 7 bases at V and 0 bases at J, with 9 bases in the middle. The CDR3 contains 14 residues. The CDR3 loop reads CASTYRSNTGELFF. CDR3 coding DNA: TGTGCCAGCACCTACAGGTCGAACACCGGGGAGCTGTTTTTT.

This CDR3 reads CASSPGRAYSYNSPLHF. The CDR3 DNA reads as TGTGCCAGTAGTCCAGGGAGGGCCTACTCCTATAATTCACCCCTCCACTTT. The rearrangement joins TRBV19 to TRBJ1-6; tentative D call: TRBD1 (5 bases). Germline CDR1 and CDR2: LNHDA and SQIVND (reference sequence). Trimming removed 5 bases at V and 0 bases at J, with 14 bases between. This CDR3 comprises 17 residues.

CDR3 coding DNA: TGTGCCAGCAGTTACGGCCGGGGTGGGGAGCCCCAGCATTTT. Encoded protein: CASSYGRGGEPQHF. This chain links TRBV6-5 with TRBJ1-5, with D unresolved. CDR3 size: 14 residues. Germline-derived CDR1 and CDR2 are MNHEY and SVGAGI. The ends were cut back, 2 bases at V and 8 bases at J, with 13 bases in the middle.

This clonotype has only a few counts. The chain recombines TRBV18 with TRBJ2-6; no definite D call. V lost 3 bases, J lost 7 bases, and 10 bases lay in between. The CDR3 has 14 amino acids. Germline lookup yields CDR1 KGHSH and CDR2 LQKENI. The CDR3 here is CASSPPATANVLTF. The DNA of the CDR3 is TGTGCCAGCTCACCCCCTGCGACAGCCAACGTCCTGACTTTC. The full variable domain, rest sourced from reference TRBV18 and TRBJ2-6, is NAGVMQNPRHLVRRRGQEARLRCSPMKGHSHVYWYRQLPEEGLKFMVYLQKENIIDESGMPKERFSAEFPKEGPSILRIQQVVRGDSAAYFCASSPPATANVLTFGAGSRLTVL.

This clonotype was seen only a few times. The V and J genes are TRBV5-1 and TRBJ2-5; the D gene is possibly TRBD2 (5 bases). Per the germline V gene, CDR1 is SGHRS and CDR2 is YFSETQ. V lost 0 bases to trimming and J lost 0 bases, with 6 bases between them. The CDR3 extends over 14 amino acids. The CDR3 DNA reads as TGCGCCAGCAGCTTGGAGCGGAACCAAGAGACCCAGTACTTC. It translates to CASSLERNQETQYF. Supplemented by reference TRBV5-1 and TRBJ2-5, the full variable domain reads KAGVTQTPRYLIKTRGQQVTLSCSPISGHRSVSWYQQTPGQGLQFLFEYFSETQRNKGNFPGRFSGRQFSNSRSEMNVSTLELGDSALYLCASSLERNQETQYFGPGTRLLVL.

This clonotype has at least ten counts. DNA of the CDR3: TGTGCCAGCAGTTTCGCGTACACTGAAGCTTTCTTT. Its translation: CASSFAYTEAFF. This chain joins TRBV12-3 or TRBV12-4 and TRBJ1-1; D unresolved. With 3 bases removed from V and 3 bases from J, the gap between germline ends came to 5 bases. The CDR3 totals 12 residues.

This clonotype was counted ten times or more. This chain connects TRBV12-3 or TRBV12-4 to TRBJ1-2; D might be TRBD1 (5 bases). Trimming removed 10 bases from V and 3 bases from J, with 15 bases in between. The CDR3 consists of 13 residues. CDR3 in amino acids: CATQGRWDYGYTF. CDR3 in DNA: TGTGCCACCCAGGGTAGGTGGGACTATGGCTACACCTTC.

In this sample, this clonotype turned up many times. The V call is TRBV6-1, the J call TRBJ2-5; 8 nucleotides agree with TRBD2. CDR1 is MNHNS, CDR2 SASEGT, per germline. The CDR3 extends over 14 amino acids. V trimming: 6 bases; J trimming: 5 bases; junction bases outside the gene matches: 8. DNA of the CDR3: TGTGCCAGCAGCCTAGGGACTAGACGGGAGACCCAGTACTTC. This encodes CASSLGTRRETQYF.

The chain links TRBV4-2 to TRBJ2-2; 9 positions match TRBD1. The CDR3 sequence is 13 residues long. Germline V gene lookup returns CDR1 LGHNA and CDR2 YNFKEQ. DNA of the CDR3: TGTGGCGTAGGGACAGGGTGGACCGGGGAGCTGTTTTTT. Translation: CGVGTGWTGELFF.

This clonotype was seen at least ten times. This chain uses TRBV11-2 with TRBJ2-3, with D tentatively TRBD1 (6 bases). V lost 3 bases to trimming and J lost 0 bases, with 13 bases between them. The CDR3 extends over 16 amino acids. Germline CDR1 and CDR2: SGHAT and FQNNGV. Written as DNA, the CDR3 is TGTGCCAGCAGCTTTTGGACAGATTCTAGCACAGATACGCAGTATTTT. Its protein is CASSFWTDSSTDTQYF.

This clonotype was seen many times. This sequence joins TRBV29-1 and TRBJ2-3; maybe TRBD2 (6 bases). CDR1 is SQVTM and CDR2 is ANQGSEA in the germline V gene. V lost 5 bases and J lost 2, with 11 bases in between. CDR3 size: 13 residues. The CDR3 sequence: CSVFGTFTDTQYF. The CDR3 bases are TGCAGCGTTTTTGGGACTTTCACAGATACGCAGTATTTT.

The rearrangement uses TRBV4-1 and TRBJ1-5, with no clear D. The CDR3 is made up of 16 amino acids. CDR1 and CDR2 from the germline V gene are MGHRA and YSYEKL. Trimming removed 0 bases from V and 2 bases from J, with 11 bases in between. In DNA form, the CDR3 reads TGCGCCAGCAGCCAAGATCCCAGTGAGGGCAATCAGCCCCAGCATTTT. Translating it yields CASSQDPSEGNQPQHF.

This clonotype was recorded a few times. The missing conserved phenylalanine or tryptophan at the end of this CDR3 makes a read error likely. The chain recombines TRBV3-1 with TRBJ2-5; D is unresolved. CDR3 length: 14 residues. CDR1 is LGHDT and CDR2 is YNNKEL in the germline V gene (reference sequence). Trimming stripped 0 bases from V and 1 base from J, with 6 bases between. For the CDR3, the DNA is TGTGCCAGCAGCCAAGATCCCAGCCAAGAGACCCAGTACCTC. Translating it yields CASSQDPSQETQYL.

The chain joins TRBV28 to TRBJ1-1; 8 bases are shared with TRBD1. Germline V lookup: CDR1 MDHEN, CDR2 SYDVKM. With V trimmed by 8 bases and J by 1 base, 9 bases remained unmatched. The CDR3 spans 15 residues. The CDR3: CASLSLGQGNTEAFF. CDR3 nucleotide sequence: TGTGCCAGCCTCTCCCTCGGACAGGGGAACACTGAAGCTTTCTTT.

This clonotype was detected only a few times. The genes are TRBV24-1 and TRBJ2-2, with D perhaps TRBD1 or TRBD2 (6 bases each). Germline CDR1 KGHDR, CDR2 SFDVKD. The CDR3 is made up of 16 amino acids. The V end was cut by 3 bases, the J end by 6 bases, with 16 bases between. CDR3 residues: CATSDLGGFGAGELFF. CDR3 DNA sequence: TGTGCCACCAGTGATCTCGGGGGCTTTGGGGCCGGGGAGCTGTTTTTT.

The CDR3 loop is CASSLNREFDYGYTF. CDR3 DNA: TGTGCCAGCAGTTTAAACAGGGAGTTTGACTATGGCTACACCTTC. This chain links TRBV28 with TRBJ1-2; D is perhaps TRBD1 (6 bases). Germline-derived CDR1 and CDR2 are MDHEN and SYDVKM. The CDR3 consists of 15 residues. V lost 2 bases to trimming and J lost 3 bases, with 13 bases between them.

In this sample, this clonotype turned up a few times. The chain employs TRBV6-1 and TRBJ1-2; D call uncertain. Germline V lookup: CDR1 MNHNS, CDR2 SASEGT. This CDR3 region has 13 residues. Trimming pared 5 bases from V and 4 bases from J, leaving 11 bases between. The CDR3 DNA sequence: TGTGCCAGCAGTAACGGGGTGCCCTATGGCTACACCTTC. This encodes CASSNGVPYGYTF.

CDR3 region: CASSETGLEETQYF. CDR3 in DNA: TGTGCCAGCAGTGAGACAGGGCTTGAAGAGACCCAGTACTTC. This chain uses TRBV25-1 with TRBJ2-5, with 7 bases fitting TRBD1. V was pared by 3 bases and J by 3 bases, with 4 bases of the junction left unmatched. Germline CDR1 is MGHDK and CDR2 is SYGVNS. The CDR3 consists of 14 residues.

This clonotype showed up many times. This chain connects TRBV2 to TRBJ2-3; no definite D call. With 6 bases removed from V and 1 base from J, the gap between germline ends came to 11 bases. This CDR3 comprises 14 residues. The V gene's germline CDR1 is SNHLY and CDR2 FYNNEI. The CDR3 DNA reads as TGTGCCAGCAGCAAGACCGTAGGCACAGATACGCAGTATTTT. Its translation: CASSKTVGTDTQYF.

The V call is TRBV11-2, the J call TRBJ2-1, with 11 bases that match TRBD2. Germline assignment: CDR1 SGHAT and CDR2 FQNNGV. V shed 10 bases and J 1 base; nucleotides not matched to a gene: 3. CDR3 length: 14 amino acids. The CDR3 reads CATRTSGSYNEQFF. The DNA of the CDR3 is TGTGCCACTAGGACTAGCGGGTCCTACAATGAGCAGTTCTTC.